The 5 T cell receptor beta chains presented below share a single source sample, sequenced in a study of response to subunit inactivated influenza vaccine. TCRdb recomputed calls from the RT-PCR reads with MiXCR, one row per CDR3 protein. Of about 540,000 distinct CDR3 sequences listed, approximately 24% were seen once; the top ten hold around 2.8%. In addition, the sample was reused for a study of T cells expressing NK-cell markers. That study adds: Template switching by 5'RACE with UMIs generated the TCR beta cDNA.

The sample consisted of CD4+ T cells sorted from PBMCs, taken about 12 days after vaccination. Receptor source: a man aged 50-60 years who received an inactivated influenza vaccine.

The chain joins TRBV2 to TRBJ2-7; D is unclear. Germline V gene lookup returns CDR1 SNHLY and CDR2 FYNNEI. Trimming cost V 3 bases and J 1 base, with 7 bases left between them. The CDR3 loop spans 13 amino acids. The CDR3 coding sequence is TGTGCCAGCAGTGAGATACAGTCCTACGAGCAGTACTTC. Protein product: CASSEIQSYEQYF.

The CDR3 protein is CASSLSRGPQYF. CDR3 bases: TGTGCCAGCAGCTTAAGTCGGGGGCCCCAGTACTTC. The chain joins TRBV7-2 to TRBJ2-5; the D call may be TRBD1 or TRBD2 (6 bases each). Per the germline V gene, CDR1 is SGHTA and CDR2 is FQGNSA. CDR3 length: 12 amino acids. V was shortened by 2 bases and J by 9 bases, with 10 bases between the two germline ends. The full variable domain, completed using reference TRBV7-2 and TRBJ2-5, is GAGVSQSPSNKVTEKGKDVELRCDPISGHTALYWYRQSLGQGLEFLIYFQGNSAPDKSGLPSDRFSAERTGGSVSTLTIQRTQQEDSAVYLCASSLSRGPQYFGPGTRLLVL.

The chain couples TRBV30 to TRBJ2-6, with 7 positions matching TRBD1. The CDR3 contains 16 residues. In germline, CDR1 is GTSNPN, CDR2 SVGIG (reference sequence). The V segment lost 2 bases and the J segment 2 bases; nucleotides outside the gene matches: 6. The CDR3 is CAWSLQGPPGANVLTF. In nucleotides, the CDR3 is TGTGCCTGGAGTCTACAGGGGCCCCCTGGGGCCAACGTCCTGACTTTC. The full variable domain, its missing parts supplied by reference TRBV30 and TRBJ2-6, is SQTIHQWPATLVQPVGSPLSLECTVEGTSNPNLYWYRQAAGRGLQLLFYSVGIGQISSEVPQNLSASRPQDRQFILSSKKLLLSDSGFYLCAWSLQGPPGANVLTFGAGSRLTVL.

The rearrangement uses TRBV20-1 and TRBJ2-5, with 9 bases that match TRBD1. The germline V gene encodes CDR1 DFQATT and CDR2 SNEGSKA (reference sequence). The CDR3 is 14 residues long. V trimming: 6 bases; J trimming: 3 bases; junction bases outside the gene matches: 8. CDR3 protein: CSAERQGVKETQYF. In DNA form, the CDR3 reads TGCAGTGCAGAGAGACAGGGGGTAAAAGAGACCCAGTACTTC.

A few counts support this clonotype. This chain joins TRBV15 and TRBJ2-4, with 9 bases identical to TRBD1. After removal of 8 bases from V and 9 bases from J, the junction contained 11 bases not matched to a gene. CDR1 is LNHNV, CDR2 YYDKDF, per germline (reference sequence). The CDR3 sequence is 14 residues long. DNA for the CDR3: TGTGCCACCGGGGTGGGGACAGGGCCTAGCATTCAGTACTTC. Translating gives CATGVGTGPSIQYF.